The text below deals with one T cell receptor (beta chain). Its antigen is currently unknown. The source of the sample is a study of OX40 agonist ivuxolimab in advanced cancers. Produced via immunoSEQ multiplex PCR; TCRdb's table is partial and in-frame only. The sample consists of more than 90,000 clones, approximately 80% of them appearing once. Whole-study findings and limits: The study observed clonal expansion of CD4+ and CD8+ blood T cells by week 6 at 0.1 to 3.0 mg/kg.

This CDR3 comprises 20 residues. The V gene end was trimmed by 3 bases and the J gene end by 3 bases; junction bases not matched to a gene: 16. Germline CDR1 is SGHRS and CDR2 is YFSETQ. The chain links TRBV5-1 to TRBJ2-1; TRBD1 agrees at 12 bases. This receptor was obtained from an adult with an advanced solid tumor such as melanoma, head and neck, liver or kidney cancer. The sample in question was CD4+ or CD8+ T cells sorted from blood, obtained in a trial of the OX40 agonist ivuxolimab. DNA of the CDR3: TGCGCCAGCAGCTCCTGGGGGACAGGGGGCGATCAGCCAAGCTACAATGAGCAGTTCTTC. Translation: CASSSWGTGGDQPSYNEQFF.